The entry that follows covers one TCR beta chain sequence. These data come from a study of blood T cell repertoires in COVID-19. Original data processing: Reference gene primer amplification yielded estimated nucleated cell counts. Here immunoSEQ multiplex PCR was the method, and the copy in TCRdb shows in-frame clones only, minus some. The V and J calls and clone size come from that table; D and trimming were worked out from the DNA. This sample yields 250,000 to 300,000 clones, of which 65% to 90% are seen a single time; roughly a sixth belongs to the top ten. V lost 5 bases, J lost 6 bases, and 11 bases lay in between. The CDR3 contains 11 residues. Germline V CDR1 and CDR2: SQVTM, ANQGSEA. Each participant's cohort was designated according to participant-reported clinical history. Each recovered donor of Cohort 3 presented with two negative PCRs, clearance, or symptom resolution.

Sequencing used PBMCs or T cells enriched from blood (not recorded which). The TCR sequence derives from a man younger than 35 who had recovered from COVID-19. V and J are TRBV29-1 and TRBJ2-7, with D tentatively TRBD1 (6 bases). The CDR3, as DNA: TGCAGCGTTAACTCACAGGGCGAGCAGTACTTC. This sequence encodes CSVNSQGEQYF.